Below, 8 T cell receptor beta chains from the same sample are listed, as sequenced in a study of T cell responses to AZD1222 COVID-19 vaccine. Generated by immunoSEQ multiplex PCR, the TCRdb table keeps only in-frame clones and is missing some. Here the sample spans over 150,000 clones, 88% being singletons. Here the sequenced sample was peripheral blood, taken 28 days after the second AZD1222 dose. The receptors stem from an adult who received the AZD1222 COVID-19 vaccine.

The chain combines TRBV7-3 with TRBJ1-1; TRBD1 is a possible D gene (6 bases). The CDR3 covers 13 residues. Germline V CDR1 and CDR2: SGHTA, FQGTGA. Trimming cost V 6 bases and J 1 base, with 9 bases left between them. CDR3 in amino acids: CASRDSPNTEAFF. The CDR3 region has the DNA TGTGCCAGCAGGGACAGCCCGAACACTGAAGCTTTCTTT.

CDR3 amino acids: CASSDGYRGVIETNEKLFF. The CDR3 DNA sequence: TGTGCCAGCAGTGATGGCTACAGGGGGGTTATAGAAACTAATGAAAAACTGTTTTTT. This chain uses TRBV6-1 with TRBJ1-4, with 8 bases lining up with TRBD1. Per germline, CDR1 MNHNS and CDR2 SASEGT. The V segment lost 3 bases and the J segment 1 base; nucleotides outside the gene matches: 13. The CDR3 has 19 residues.

Only a few counts were recorded for this clone. V gene TRBV6-5 combines with J gene TRBJ1-2, with TRBD1 matching over 7 bases. V lost 7 bases, J lost 4 bases, and 6 bases stayed unmatched. Germline values: CDR1 MNHEY, CDR2 SVGAGI. This CDR3 contains 13 residues. The CDR3 sequence: CASNGQAIYGYTF. The DNA for the CDR3 is TGTGCCAGCAACGGACAGGCGATCTATGGCTACACCTTC.

This chain uses TRBV7-2 with TRBJ1-1; no clear D gene. Trimming took 8 bases from V and 4 from J, leaving 14 bases between them. The CDR3 is 13 residues long. Germline V gene data show CDR1 as SGHTA and CDR2 as FQGNSA. CDR3 protein: CASSGLWGTEAFF. The CDR3 nucleotides are TGTGCCAGCTCCGGCCTTTGGGGCACTGAAGCTTTCTTT.

This sequence joins TRBV5-1 and TRBJ2-3, with D perhaps being TRBD1 or TRBD2 (5 bases each). Per germline, CDR1 SGHRS and CDR2 YFSETQ. This CDR3 contains 14 residues. Trimming took off 4 bases at V and 2 bases at J, with 11 bases between the two ends. In nucleotides, the CDR3 is TGCGCCAGCAGCCCCGAGGGGTACACAGATACGCAGTATTTT. It translates to CASSPEGYTDTQYF.

The V call is TRBV5-1, the J call TRBJ2-2, with D tentatively TRBD1 or TRBD2 (5 bases each). Germline CDR1 and CDR2: SGHRS and YFSETQ. The CDR3 contains 15 residues. The V end lost 0 bases, the J end lost 2 bases, and 8 bases lay between the germline ends. In DNA form, the CDR3 reads TGCGCCAGCAGCTTGGACGGGGCCAACACCGGGGAGCTGTTTTTT. Its translation: CASSLDGANTGELFF.

This clone was counted only a few times. The rearrangement joins TRBV5-6 to TRBJ1-5; the D is unclear. CDR3 size: 12 residues. V lost 4 bases and J lost 6, with 8 bases in between. The germline V gene encodes CDR1 SGHDT and CDR2 YYEEEE. This CDR3 reads CASSVGIQPQHF. As DNA, the CDR3 is TGTGCCAGCAGCGTGGGGATTCAGCCCCAGCATTTT.

This sequence joins TRBV2 and TRBJ1-1; TRBD1 matches at 7 bases. The ends lost 7 bases at V and 11 bases at J; junction bases unmatched: 7. This CDR3 spans 11 amino acids. Germline loops: CDR1 SNHLY, CDR2 FYNNEI. CDR3 DNA sequence: TGTGCCAGCAAGGGGGCAAAGGATGCTTTCTTT. Translated: CASKGAKDAFF. The whole variable domain, filled in from reference TRBV2 and TRBJ1-1, reads EPEVTQTPSHQVTQMGQEVILRCVPISNHLYFYWYRQILGQKVEFLVSFYNNEISEKSEIFDDQFSVERPDGSNFTLKIRSTKLEDSAMYFCASKGAKDAFFGQGTRLTVV.